This TCR beta chain emerged from a study of T cell responses to AZD1222 COVID-19 vaccine. The study's findings and limits: Just a handful of AZD1222 recipients were seropositive at baseline.

This clone has only a few counts. Its antigen is unknown. Germline-derived CDR1 and CDR2 are LNHDA and SQIVND (reference sequence). The V end was cut by 5 bases, the J end by 4 bases, with 18 bases between. The CDR3 extends over 16 amino acids. The table came from immunoSEQ multiplex PCR; TCRdb's copy has only in-frame clones and leaves some out. The data contain some 120,000 clones, about nine tenths of them seen just once; the ten biggest clones take up approximately 7%. The rearrangement joins TRBV19 to TRBJ1-5, with D maybe TRBD1 (5 bases). This clonotype was sampled from an adult in good health. The input for sequencing was peripheral blood, taken on day 0 of AZD1222 vaccination. The CDR3 DNA is TGTGCCAGTAGTCCAGTTATAAAGAGGGGAAATCAGCCCCAGCATTTT. This sequence encodes CASSPVIKRGNQPQHF. Full variable domain (outside the CDR3, taken from reference TRBV19 and TRBJ1-5): DGGITQSPKYLFRKEGQNVTLSCEQNLNHDAMYWYRQDPGQGLRLIYYSQIVNDFQKGDIAEGYSVSREKKESFPLTVTSAQKNPTAFYLCASSPVIKRGNQPQHFGDGTRLSIL.